These 9 T cell receptor beta chains were sequenced from one sample in a study of metastatic and nonmetastatic thyroid tumors. All patients were untreated before thyroid surgery. TCRdb reprocessed the PCR reads via MiXCR. The sample has roughly 20,000 clones; 25% to 30% are singletons. Sequenced: tumor tissue. Every receptor here comes from a male donor with papillary thyroid cancer or a benign thyroid nodule (not recorded which). Some clones in this sample may be carry-over from other donors' samples.

As to this clone: A read error may produce the germline difference seen at one junction end. The chain links TRBV15 to TRBJ2-3, with D unresolved. From germline, CDR1 is LNHNV and CDR2 YYDKDF (reference sequence). This CDR3 region has 18 residues. In DNA form, the CDR3 reads TGTGTCACCAGCAGAGATACATTGGCGGTAGGGCCCGAAGATACGCAGTATTTT. Its protein product is CVTSRDTLAVGPEDTQYF.

A single count supports this clone. The genes are TRBV2 and TRBJ2-1, with D perhaps matching TRBD1 or TRBD2 (5 bases each). Germline CDR1 is SNHLY and CDR2 is FYNNEI. This CDR3 has 19 residues. V gave up 2 bases and J gave up 6 bases, with 26 bases separating them. The CDR3 is CASSERGSSWIASGNEQFF. CDR3 in DNA: TGTGCCAGCAGTGAAAGGGGCTCTTCCTGGATAGCGTCGGGCAATGAGCAGTTCTTC. The full variable domain, completed using reference TRBV2 and TRBJ2-1, is EPEVTQTPSHQVTQMGQEVILRCVPISNHLYFYWYRQILGQKVEFLVSFYNNEISEKSEIFDDQFSVERPDGSNFTLKIRSTKLEDSAMYFCASSERGSSWIASGNEQFFGPGTRLTVL.

The chain couples TRBV5-1 to TRBJ1-6; D is possibly TRBD1 (5 bases). The V and J ends lost 0 bases and 7 bases respectively, with 8 bases between them. Per germline, CDR1 SGHRS and CDR2 YFSETQ. CDR3 length equals 14 residues. The DNA of the CDR3 is TGCGCCAGCAGCTTGGTTGGGGCGAATTCACCCCTCCACTTT. Translated: CASSLVGANSPLHF.

In regard to this clone: Mismatch with germline at one junction end may stem from a read error. The J gene is TRBJ2-1, the V gene TRBV28; D may be TRBD2 (6 bases). Germline V gene lookup returns CDR1 MDHEN and CDR2 SYDVKM. There are 16 residues in the CDR3. The CDR3: CAGSFTGGLTYNEQFF. CDR3 DNA sequence: TGTGCCGGCAGTTTTACCGGGGGTCTTACCTACAATGAGCAGTTCTTC.

In this sample, this clone turned up many times. The chain recombines TRBV27 with TRBJ2-1, with 7 nucleotides matching TRBD1. Per the germline V gene, CDR1 is MNHEY and CDR2 is SMNVEV (reference sequence). CDR3 length equals 18 residues. With 3 bases clipped from V and 0 bases from J, the junction kept 11 bases outside the gene matches. The CDR3 DNA is TGTGCCAGCAGTTTCGCCGGGACAGACTACTACTCCTACAATGAGCAGTTCTTC. Amino acids: CASSFAGTDYYSYNEQFF.

The chain joins TRBV5-1 to TRBJ2-1, with D perhaps matching TRBD1 (6 bases). The CDR3 is 15 residues long. Germline V gives CDR1 SGHRS, CDR2 YFSETQ. Trimming left V 5 bases short and J 0 bases short, with 12 bases between. The CDR3 region has the DNA TGCGCCAGCAGTACAACGGACAGCTCCTACAATGAGCAGTTCTTC. Its translation is CASSTTDSSYNEQFF. Full variable domain (outside the CDR3, taken from reference TRBV5-1 and TRBJ2-1): KAGVTQTPRYLIKTRGQQVTLSCSPISGHRSVSWYQQTPGQGLQFLFEYFSETQRNKGNFPGRFSGRQFSNSRSEMNVSTLELGDSALYLCASSTTDSSYNEQFFGPGTRLTVL.

The chain carries TRBV20-1 and TRBJ2-1; 7 positions agree with TRBD1. With 6 bases clipped from V and 4 bases from J, the junction kept 6 bases outside the gene matches. Germline V CDR1 and CDR2: DFQATT, SNEGSKA (reference sequence). The CDR3 is made up of 13 amino acids. This chain's CDR3 is CSATGTEYNEQFF. CDR3 bases: TGCAGTGCCACCGGGACAGAATACAATGAGCAGTTCTTC.

J is TRBJ1-6 and V is TRBV6-1, with a tentative D call TRBD1 (6 bases). From germline, CDR1 is MNHNS and CDR2 SASEGT. V lost 6 bases to trimming and J lost 7 bases, with 10 bases between them. The CDR3 sequence is 13 residues long. For the CDR3, the DNA is TGTGCCAGCAGGACAGGTCCGAATTCACCCCTCCACTTT. The encoded protein is CASRTGPNSPLHF.

This clone was counted at least ten times. The V call is TRBV5-1, the J call TRBJ1-1, with TRBD1 as a possible D gene (5 bases). CDR1 is SGHRS, CDR2 YFSETQ, per germline. V dropped 7 bases and J dropped 2 bases, with 18 bases sitting between them. The CDR3 has 15 amino acids. The CDR3: CASPMKGFHNTEAFF. The CDR3 coding sequence is TGCGCCAGCCCTATGAAGGGGTTCCATAACACTGAAGCTTTCTTT.